Presented here are 16 T cell receptor beta chains from one specimen sequenced in a study of blood T cell repertoires in COVID-19. Sequencing used immunoSEQ multiplex PCR; TCRdb keeps in-frame clones, though not all of them. This repertoire shows 150,000 or so clones, about nine tenths found once; its top ten account for 4%. Specimen: PBMCs or T cells enriched from blood (not recorded which). The receptor source for this set is a woman aged 40 to 55 who had been exposed to COVID-19.

This CDR3 reads CASSYTFQGRWNEQFF. Here the CDR3 DNA reads TGTGCCAGCAGTTACACCTTCCAGGGTAGGTGGAATGAGCAGTTCTTC. V usage is TRBV6-2 or TRBV6-3 and J usage is TRBJ2-1, with a tentative D call TRBD1 (5 bases). Germline loops: CDR1 MNHEY, CDR2 SVGEGT. The CDR3 is 16 residues long. Trimming removed 2 bases from V and 7 bases from J, with 18 bases in between.

This clone came up many times. The chain employs TRBV7-8 and TRBJ1-4; 10 bases match TRBD1. With 0 bases clipped from V and 7 bases from J, the junction kept 11 bases outside the gene matches. The CDR3 spans 18 residues. Germline-derived CDR1 and CDR2 are SGHVS and FQNEAQ. CDR3 in amino acids: CASSLAPGQGLGGEKLFF. CDR3 DNA: TGTGCCAGCAGCTTAGCCCCGGGACAGGGGCTCGGGGGTGAAAAACTGTTTTTT.

The chain employs TRBV10-3 and TRBJ2-7; no clear D gene. The CDR3 extends over 15 amino acids. CDR1 and CDR2 from the germline V gene are ENHRY and SYGVKD. V lost 0 bases to trimming and J lost 4 bases, with 13 bases between them. The CDR3, as DNA: TGTGCCATCAGTGAGTCGAGTGGTAGCCAATACGAGCAGTACTTC. Residues: CAISESSGSQYEQYF.

The chain carries TRBV9 and TRBJ2-2; TRBD1 matches 10 bases. Germline CDR1 SGDLS, CDR2 YYNGEE. V was clipped by 7 bases and J by 8 bases; unmatched bases: 8. This CDR3 comprises 14 residues. CDR3: CASSGTGAIGELFF. As DNA, the CDR3 is TGTGCCAGCTCCGGGACAGGGGCTATAGGGGAGCTGTTTTTT.

This sequence joins TRBV3-1 (or the pseudogene TRBV3-2) and TRBJ2-5, with 8 bases matching TRBD1. V was clipped by 4 bases and J by 3 bases; unmatched bases: 7. CDR1 is LGHDT, CDR2 YNNKEL, per germline (reference sequence). This CDR3 has 15 residues. The CDR3 DNA follows: TGTGCCAGCAGCCGGCTCGTGACAGGGGAAGAGACCCAGTACTTC. It encodes CASSRLVTGEETQYF.

V is TRBV3-1 (or the pseudogene TRBV3-2) and J is TRBJ1-2; D is uncertain. Germline values: CDR1 LGHDT, CDR2 YNNKEL (reference sequence). The CDR3 length is 13 residues. V was shortened by 1 base and J by 2 bases, with 5 bases between the two germline ends. The CDR3 coding sequence is TGTGCCAGCAGCCAAGCGCGAAACTATGGCTACACCTTC. Amino acid sequence: CASSQARNYGYTF.

This chain's CDR3 is CASLNPGTEAFF. CDR3 nucleotide sequence: TGTGCCAGCCTTAATCCCGGCACTGAAGCTTTCTTT. V gene TRBV27 combines with J gene TRBJ1-1; D unresolved. CDR3 length: 12 residues. The V and J ends lost 8 bases and 4 bases respectively, with 11 bases between them. Looked up from germline, CDR1 is MNHEY and CDR2 is SMNVEV (reference sequence).

The rearrangement joins TRBV3-1 (or the pseudogene TRBV3-2) to TRBJ1-1, with D possibly TRBD1 on 5 matching bases. Trimming took 4 bases from V and 4 from J, leaving 16 bases between them. CDR1 and CDR2 (germline): LGHDT, YNNKEL (reference sequence). The CDR3 totals 15 residues. Written as DNA, the CDR3 is TGTGCCAGCAGCCGCGGAGGGAGGGGTAGCACTGAAGCTTTCTTT. Protein product: CASSRGGRGSTEAFF.

This chain uses TRBV29-1 with TRBJ2-1; weak D call: TRBD1 (6 bases). Germline CDR1 SQVTM, CDR2 ANQGSEA. CDR3 length equals 15 residues. Trimming took 4 bases from V and 0 from J, leaving 13 bases between them. CDR3 bases: TGCAGCGTTGTAGGGGGAGTAAGCTCCTACAATGAGCAGTTCTTC. As protein: CSVVGGVSSYNEQFF.

The rearrangement joins TRBV5-1 to TRBJ2-5; 11 nucleotides match TRBD2. Per the germline V gene, CDR1 is SGHRS and CDR2 is YFSETQ. The CDR3 contains 16 residues. V lost 2 bases, J lost 5 bases, and 8 bases stayed unmatched. The CDR3, as DNA: TGCGCCAGCAGCTTCCAGCTAGCGGGGGGCGGGGAGACCCAGTACTTC. Encoded protein: CASSFQLAGGGETQYF.

The rearrangement links TRBV7-2 to TRBJ2-7; TRBD2 agrees at 9 bases. Germline assignment: CDR1 SGHTA and CDR2 FQGNSA. The CDR3 is 16 residues long. V lost 2 bases, J lost 2 bases, and 7 bases stayed unmatched. For the CDR3, the DNA is TGTGCCAGCAGCTTACCGGCGGGAGGGGGGACCTACGAGCAGTACTTC. Translated: CASSLPAGGGTYEQYF.

The chain is built from TRBV20-1 and TRBJ2-1, with D perhaps matching TRBD2 (6 bases). Trimming removed 0 bases at V and 12 bases at J, with 9 bases between. CDR3 size: 11 residues. The germline CDR1 and CDR2 sequences are DFQATT and SNEGSKA (reference sequence). The CDR3: CSARDGTPQFF. The CDR3 DNA reads TGCAGTGCTAGAGACGGGACTCCGCAGTTCTTC.

Turning to this clone: This likely comes from a read error, as the CDR3 has no conserved phenylalanine or tryptophan at its end. The DNA is omitted, as the CDR3 cannot be located on it reliably, and the CDR3 follows TCRdb's listing. The CDR3 is CASSAGLL. The chain employs TRBV6-4 and TRBJ1-5. Germline V gives CDR1 MRHNA, CDR2 SNTAGT. The CDR3 length is 8 residues, termini included.

The rearrangement joins TRBV5-4 to TRBJ1-1; D is undetermined. The V end lost 4 bases, the J end lost 1 base, and 14 bases lay between the germline ends. The germline V gene encodes CDR1 SGHNT and CDR2 YYREEE (reference sequence). The CDR3 totals 15 residues. The chain's CDR3 is CASSAFGVGNTEAFF. CDR3 sequence (DNA): TGTGCCAGCAGCGCTTTCGGGGTGGGGAACACTGAAGCTTTCTTT.

This chain uses TRBV27 with TRBJ1-6; no clear D gene. Between the trimmed V and J ends, which lost 8 bases and 13 bases, there was a span of 24 bases. CDR3 length: 15 residues. CDR1 and CDR2 (germline): MNHEY, SMNVEV (reference sequence). This CDR3 is CASLPEWRQNLPLHF. CDR3 DNA: TGTGCCAGCCTCCCGGAATGGAGGCAAAACCTGCCCCTCCACTTT.

CDR3 coding DNA: TGTGCCAGCTTGAAATTAGAGCAAGAGACCCAGTACTTC. Amino acid sequence: CASLKLEQETQYF. This sequence joins TRBV18 and TRBJ2-5; D is uncertain. V dropped 7 bases and J dropped 2 bases, with 11 bases sitting between them. There are 13 residues in the CDR3. Germline V gene lookup returns CDR1 KGHSH and CDR2 LQKENI. Drawing the rest from reference TRBV18 and TRBJ2-5, the complete variable domain is NAGVMQNPRHLVRRRGQEARLRCSPMKGHSHVYWYRQLPEEGLKFMVYLQKENIIDESGMPKERFSAEFPKEGPSILRIQQVVRGDSAAYFCASLKLEQETQYFGPGTRLLVL.